A selection of T cell receptor beta chains follows, all from one sample in a study of cytomegalovirus exposure and HLA in healthy donors. Clones were sequenced by immunoSEQ multiplex PCR, and TCRdb holds only the in-frame ones, with some missing. The sample includes 150,000 to 200,000 clones, roughly three quarters of them seen just once. The sequencing sample was made of PBMCs. The receptors here all came from a young woman in good health and CMV-seronegative. Each CDR3 is given with its conserved first and last residue.

CDR3aa	v_gene	j_gene
CSVGRGRSEAFF	TRBV29-1	TRBJ1-1
CASSVDRVGSPLHF	TRBV9	TRBJ1-6
CASSLGSAGAAEQYF	TRBV9	TRBJ2-7
CASSSPRGAGNTEAFF	TRBV28	TRBJ1-1
CASSPPRGSYNSPLHF	TRBV5-5	TRBJ1-6
CASSTTSGTQNTGELFF	TRBV18	TRBJ2-2
CSVEGQGTYEQYF	TRBV29-1	TRBJ2-7
CASSLVLLVEQFF	TRBV7-8	TRBJ2-1
CASSRREYEQYF	TRBV6-6	TRBJ2-7
CASSRLAGGSSTDTQYF	TRBV27	TRBJ2-3
CASSLIHRTGSKLYSNQPQHF	TRBV27	TRBJ1-5
CASSYPGTGVYEQYF	TRBV6-5	TRBJ2-7
CASSTLAGSYEQYF	TRBV19	TRBJ2-7
CATSRSPDLATDTQYF	TRBV15	TRBJ2-3
CASSQDPQGPQETQYF	TRBV4-2	TRBJ2-5
CASSLDRTSGYNEQFF	TRBV11-2	TRBJ2-1
CAWRRAGLSYEQYF	TRBV30	TRBJ2-7
CASSLRGQGVMAEQFF	TRBV13	TRBJ2-1
CASSPAGSLRGNEKLFF	TRBV18	TRBJ1-4
CAISVGDTRFTDTQYF	TRBV10-3	TRBJ2-3
CASSSGTISGANVLTF	TRBV5-1	TRBJ2-6
CASSITPGGRGNSPLHF	TRBV9	TRBJ1-6
CASSPGTDITDTQYF	TRBV19	TRBJ2-3
CASSERGRTDTQYF	TRBV25-1	TRBJ2-3
CASSKDSDTGELFF	TRBV5-4	TRBJ2-2
CANSCRYGYTF	TRBV6-9	TRBJ1-2
CASSVGSGGAYEQYF	TRBV9	TRBJ2-7
CASSLASGRTETQYF	TRBV7-7	TRBJ2-5
CASRTRKGSYEQYF	TRBV5-8	TRBJ2-7
CASSPDLPYEQYF	TRBV4-2	TRBJ2-7
CASSSLASGSYEQYF	TRBV28	TRBJ2-7
CASSLGRAGPGNTIYF	TRBV7-6	TRBJ1-3
CASSSGTGGISSNQPQHF	TRBV27	TRBJ1-5
CASNGGAGPLSNQPQHF	TRBV19	TRBJ1-5
CATSLRGTSTEAFF	TRBV15	TRBJ1-1
CASSPPRGRTDTQYF	TRBV7-9	TRBJ2-3
CASRQDTDSLSYNEQFF	TRBV5-1	TRBJ2-1
CASSFNYEQYF	TRBV27	TRBJ2-7
CASSLAADFQWLFF	TRBV11-2	TRBJ2-2
CASSPLDEQFF	TRBV18	TRBJ2-1
CASNPRGSGNTIYF	TRBV28	TRBJ1-3
CASSRGGAVTEAFF	TRBV27	TRBJ1-1
CASTSGRAVNEQFF	TRBV30	TRBJ2-1
CASNRVRYNEQFF	TRBV2	TRBJ2-1
CASSPGGSSYNEQFF	TRBV5-1	TRBJ2-1
CASSRQRLAGTTSYEQYF	TRBV7-9	TRBJ2-7
CSGASPGSGRARYAKNIQYF	TRBV29-1	TRBJ2-4
CASGPNLAGMSVEQFF	TRBV12-5	TRBJ2-1
CASSSRTGLYEAFF	TRBV7-8	TRBJ1-1
CSVGLGDTDTQYF	TRBV29-1	TRBJ2-3
CASSFRWETQYF	TRBV5-6	TRBJ2-5
CASSTTGTGGFNQPQHF	TRBV27	TRBJ1-5
CASRPGQASYEQYF	TRBV2	TRBJ2-7
CASSLGGSGTDTQYF	TRBV5-1	TRBJ2-3
CASSVDKREPWFYGYTF	TRBV9	TRBJ1-2
CASSVPPGQGAGGYTF	TRBV5-4	TRBJ1-2
CASRASSGRWVGELFF	TRBV19	TRBJ2-2
CASSLIPGSGNTIYF	TRBV7-8	TRBJ1-3
CASSWDSLGQPQHF	TRBV6-5	TRBJ1-5
CASRGYRGTATDTQYF	TRBV5-1	TRBJ2-3